This TCR beta chain originates from a study of OX40 agonist ivuxolimab in advanced cancers. Study conclusions and caveats: Clonal expansion from baseline to week 6 occurred in both CD4+ and CD8+ T cells.

The repertoire was sequenced with immunoSEQ multiplex PCR; TCRdb's copy has only in-frame clones and lacks some. This table holds fewer than 25,000 clones, 85% to 90% found once. Concerning this clone: Its target is unknown.

Sequenced here: CD4+ or CD8+ T cells sorted from blood, sampled in a trial of the OX40 agonist ivuxolimab. The clonotype originates from an adult with an advanced solid tumor such as melanoma, head and neck, liver or kidney cancer.

CDR3 residues: CASSPSFISGNTIYF. CDR3 sequence (DNA): TGCGCCAGCAGCCCCAGTTTTATCTCTGGAAACACCATATATTTT. The rearrangement uses TRBV4-3 and TRBJ1-3; D is unclear. Per the germline V gene, CDR1 is LGHNA and CDR2 is YSLEER. This CDR3 has 15 amino acids. The V end was cut by 4 bases, the J end by 0 bases, with 10 bases between.